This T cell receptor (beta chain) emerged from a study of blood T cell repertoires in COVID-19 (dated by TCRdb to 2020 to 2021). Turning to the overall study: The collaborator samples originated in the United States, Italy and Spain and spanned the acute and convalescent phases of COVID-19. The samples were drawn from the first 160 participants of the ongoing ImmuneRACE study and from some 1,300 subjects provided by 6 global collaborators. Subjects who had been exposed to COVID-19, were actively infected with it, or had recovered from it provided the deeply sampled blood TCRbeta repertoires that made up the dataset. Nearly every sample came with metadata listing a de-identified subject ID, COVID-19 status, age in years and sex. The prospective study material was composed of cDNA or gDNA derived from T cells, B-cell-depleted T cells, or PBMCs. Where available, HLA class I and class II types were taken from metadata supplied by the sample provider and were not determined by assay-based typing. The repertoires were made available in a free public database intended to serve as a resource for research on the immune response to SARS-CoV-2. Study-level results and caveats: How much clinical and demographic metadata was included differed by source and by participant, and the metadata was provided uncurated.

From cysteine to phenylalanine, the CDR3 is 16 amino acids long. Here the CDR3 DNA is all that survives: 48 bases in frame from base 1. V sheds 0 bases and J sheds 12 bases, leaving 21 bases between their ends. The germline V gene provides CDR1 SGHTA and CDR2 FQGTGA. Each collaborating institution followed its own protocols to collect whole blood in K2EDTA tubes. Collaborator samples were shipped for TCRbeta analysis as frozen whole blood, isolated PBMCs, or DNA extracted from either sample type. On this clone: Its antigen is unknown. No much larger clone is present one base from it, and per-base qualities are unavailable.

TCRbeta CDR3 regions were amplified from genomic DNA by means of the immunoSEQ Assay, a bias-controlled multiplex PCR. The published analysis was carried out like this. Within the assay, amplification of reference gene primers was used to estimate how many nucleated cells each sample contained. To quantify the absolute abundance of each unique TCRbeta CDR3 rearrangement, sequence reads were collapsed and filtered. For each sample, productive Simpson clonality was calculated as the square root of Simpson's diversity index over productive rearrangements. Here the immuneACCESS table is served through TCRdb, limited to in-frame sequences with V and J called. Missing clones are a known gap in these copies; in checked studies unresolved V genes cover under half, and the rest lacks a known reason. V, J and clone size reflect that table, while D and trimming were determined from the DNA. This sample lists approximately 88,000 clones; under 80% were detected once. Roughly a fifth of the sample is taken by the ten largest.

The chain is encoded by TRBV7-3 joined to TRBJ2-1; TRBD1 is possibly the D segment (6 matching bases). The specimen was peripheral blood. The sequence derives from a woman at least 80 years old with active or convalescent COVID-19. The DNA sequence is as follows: TGTGCCAGCAGCTTAACAGGGACCAACCCACAACAGGGGCAGTTCTTC. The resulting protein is CASSLTGTNPQQGQFF.